Listed below are T cell receptor beta chains from one sample, sequenced in a study of CD8+CD57+ T cells in acquired aplastic anemia. One entry per CDR3 protein, called by TCRdb with MiXCR from the reads. The table has about 190,000 distinct CDR3 sequences, about half seen once; the top ten hold about a sixth. Sequenced input: sorted CD4+, CD8+, or CD8+CD57+ T cells (not recorded which) from PBMCs. Every receptor here comes from a human donor in good health, serving as a control. Each CDR3 is given with its conserved first and last residue. Fields, in order: J gene, CDR3 length, V gene, CDR3 protein.

>TRBJ2-3|13|TRBV30
CACARGGEGTQYF
>TRBJ2-7|19|TRBV29-1
CSSPYPVRDRALTNYEQYF
>TRBJ2-2|16|TRBV24-1
CATSERDRGRTGELFF
>TRBJ1-5|15|TRBV7-2
CASSLVTGENQPQHF
>TRBJ2-5|15|TRBV5-1
CASSWGDSDQETQYF
>TRBJ1-1|13|TRBV7-2
CASSPHPGPEAFF
>TRBJ2-7|14|TRBV7-8
CASRDRERSYEQYF
>TRBJ1-1|12|TRBV7-3
CASSLDREVAFF
>TRBJ2-3|13|TRBV7-6
CASSLGATDTQYF
>TRBJ1-2|12|TRBV20-1
CSLREYVYGYTF
>TRBJ2-1|15|TRBV20-1
CSARKDRSSYNEQFF
>TRBJ2-5|16|TRBV27
CASSLSSSGGHRTQYF
>TRBJ1-2|14|TRBV2
CASRSPGQGFGYTF
>TRBJ1-2|16|TRBV7-9
CASSTKTQGPNYGYAF
>TRBJ1-2|12|TRBV19
CASSFPFTGPSF
>TRBJ1-1|15|TRBV7-3
CASSLIRTRNTEAFF
>TRBJ2-1|15|TRBV20-1
CSASYRKSSYNEQFF
>TRBJ2-7|13|TRBV19
CASSWDREYEQYF
>TRBJ2-7|15|TRBV7-8
CASNKETGVGFEQYF
>TRBJ1-2|13|TRBV7-9
CASSLSQGTGYTF
>TRBJ2-1|13|TRBV10-3
CAITRDVANEQFF
>TRBJ1-2|16|TRBV19
CAWRIWTGGLDYGYTF
>TRBJ2-7|14|TRBV20-1
CSARGDTTLSEQYF
>TRBJ2-5|12|TRBV15
CATSLKTGTQYF
>TRBJ2-5|16|TRBV24-1
CATSDIRQGKQETQYF
>TRBJ2-1|16|TRBV10-3
CAITPADRVVGSEQFF
>TRBJ2-7|16|TRBV24-1
CATSDSGQAIDEEQYF
>TRBJ1-5|15|TRBV6-5
CASSYSSGGNQPQHF